Listed here are 5 T cell receptor beta chains from one sample, sequenced in a study of T cells after posttransplantation cyclophosphamide. The repertoire was sequenced with immunoSEQ multiplex PCR; TCRdb's copy has only in-frame clones and lacks some. The sample holds approximately 22,000 clones, less than 90% seen once. A marrow graft followed busulfan-fludarabine conditioning, with cyclophosphamide on days +3 and +4. The specimen was PBMCs, collected after allogeneic stem cell transplant with posttransplant cyclophosphamide. The source is a female patient younger than 45 who received an allogeneic stem cell transplant from an unrelated donor, was CMV-positive, and had no GVHD. Part of the T cell pool may stem from the graft donor.

The rearrangement uses TRBV6-4 and TRBJ1-5; weak D call: TRBD1 (6 bases). CDR1 is MRHNA and CDR2 is SNTAGT in the germline V gene. Trimming removed 5 bases from V and 0 bases from J, with 17 bases in between. This CDR3 spans 17 amino acids. The CDR3 loop is CASSRRNRDFSNQPQHF. The CDR3 DNA reads TGTGCCAGCAGTCGTAGGAACAGGGATTTTAGCAATCAGCCCCAGCATTTT.

V and J are TRBV30 and TRBJ1-2; 7 bases line up with TRBD1. Germline CDR1 and CDR2: GTSNPN and SVGIG (reference sequence). With V trimmed by 2 bases and J by 7 bases, 7 bases remained unmatched. This CDR3 contains 13 residues. The CDR3: CAWSLTGTFGYTF. Written as DNA, the CDR3 is TGTGCCTGGAGTTTGACAGGGACTTTTGGCTACACCTTC.

CDR3 DNA: TGTGCCAGCAGCCCAAGGACAGGAGGAGGTAATGAAAAACTGTTTTTT. It translates to CASSPRTGGGNEKLFF. The chain links TRBV7-9 to TRBJ1-4; TRBD1 matches at 7 bases. V trimming: 5 bases; J trimming: 4 bases; junction bases outside the gene matches: 10. Germline CDR1 reads SEHNR; CDR2 reads FQNEAQ (reference sequence). The CDR3 has 16 residues.

Concerning this clone itself: The final CDR3 position lacks the conserved phenylalanine or tryptophan, pointing to a likely read error. The chain combines TRBV4-1 with TRBJ1-6; D may be TRBD1 (6 bases). Germline assignment: CDR1 MGHRA and CDR2 YSYEKL. Trimming pared 4 bases from V and 7 bases from J, leaving 14 bases between. The CDR3 extends over 15 amino acids. CDR3 bases: TGCGCCAGCAGCCCTCGGGGGGCTGGCAATTCACCCCTCCACCTT. It codes for CASSPRGAGNSPLHL.

The J gene is TRBJ2-1, the V gene TRBV5-6; D possibly corresponds to TRBD1 (6 bases). Germline V lookup: CDR1 SGHDT, CDR2 YYEEEE. V lost 5 bases and J 3 bases, leaving 12 bases between the germline ends. The CDR3 extends over 14 amino acids. The CDR3 spells CASRLGHLYNEQFF. The CDR3 DNA is TGTGCCAGCAGGCTGGGACACCTCTACAATGAGCAGTTCTTC.